Each of the 26 T cell receptor beta chains below was sequenced from the same sample in a study of blood T cell repertoires in COVID-19. Libraries were prepared by immunoSEQ multiplex PCR; TCRdb keeps only in-frame clonotypes and omits some of them. Here the sample spans roughly 110,000 clones, 89% being singletons. The sample comprised peripheral blood. These receptors were obtained from a man aged 35-49 years with active or convalescent COVID-19.

The V call is TRBV5-1, the J call TRBJ2-1; 7 bases agree with TRBD1. The CDR3 has 15 residues. Germline CDR1 SGHRS, CDR2 YFSETQ. The junction had 13 bases not matched to a gene; V was cut back by 5 bases and J by 8 bases. The CDR3 bases are TGCGCCAGCAGAGAGGGGACGCAGACAGGGTATGAGCAGTTCTTC. Translation: CASREGTQTGYEQFF.

V gene TRBV24-1 combines with J gene TRBJ1-1; no firm D call. CDR1 and CDR2 from the germline V gene are KGHDR and SFDVKD. This CDR3 comprises 14 residues. V was clipped by 6 bases and J by 4 bases, with 14 bases between them. For the CDR3, the DNA is TGTGCCACCAGTAAAGAGCCGGGTGGCACTGAAGCTTTCTTT. It specifies CATSKEPGGTEAFF.

V gene TRBV28 combines with J gene TRBJ1-1; weak D call: TRBD1 (5 bases). Germline assignment: CDR1 MDHEN and CDR2 SYDVKM. The CDR3 loop spans 15 amino acids. Trimming cost V 6 bases and J 7 bases, with 21 bases left between them. The CDR3 protein is CASSDLLQETDEAFF. CDR3 nucleotide sequence: TGTGCCAGCAGCGACTTATTACAGGAGACCGATGAAGCTTTCTTT.

This clone was observed a handful of times. The V call is TRBV21-1, the J call TRBJ2-4; the table gives TRBD2 as D, unverified against the DNA. TRBV21-1 is a pseudogene. This CDR3 region has 9 residues. This chain's CDR3 is CAGGAAQYF. CDR3 in DNA: TGTGCCGGGGGGGCGGCACAGTACTTC.

V usage is TRBV4-3 and J usage is TRBJ1-3; D perhaps matches TRBD1 (5 bases). The length of the CDR3 is 16 residues. Germline CDR1 reads LGHNA; CDR2 reads YSLEER. V lost 0 bases and J lost 0, with 9 bases in between. The CDR3 here is CASSQDLGLSGNTIYF. The CDR3 DNA follows: TGCGCCAGCAGCCAAGATCTGGGACTCTCTGGAAACACCATATATTTT.

The J gene is TRBJ2-7, the V gene TRBV29-1; the D is unclear. This CDR3 spans 12 amino acids. CDR1 SQVTM and CDR2 ANQGSEA come from the germline V gene. Trimming stripped 2 bases from V and 3 bases from J, with 8 bases between. The CDR3 region has the DNA TGCAGCGTTGAAATCGGAGTCTACGAGCAGTACTTC. It yields the protein CSVEIGVYEQYF.

The genes are TRBV7-2 and TRBJ2-1, with TRBD2 matching 14 bases. V was pared by 6 bases and J by 8 bases, with 6 bases of the junction left unmatched. The CDR3 spans 15 residues. Germline loops: CDR1 SGHTA, CDR2 FQGNSA. The CDR3 bases are TGTGCCAGCAGGCCTCGACTAGCGGGAGGGGATGAGCAGTTCTTC. It specifies CASRPRLAGGDEQFF.

The rearrangement links TRBV18 to TRBJ2-1, with 10 bases matching TRBD2. Germline CDR1 KGHSH, CDR2 LQKENI. There are 15 residues in the CDR3. With 3 bases clipped from V and 7 bases from J, the junction kept 6 bases outside the gene matches. This CDR3 is CASSPQREGGNEQFF. For the CDR3, the DNA is TGTGCCAGCTCACCCCAGCGGGAGGGGGGAAATGAGCAGTTCTTC.

This chain joins TRBV28 and TRBJ1-3; D is uncertain. Trimming took 8 bases from V and 0 from J, leaving 11 bases between them. Germline V gives CDR1 MDHEN, CDR2 SYDVKM. This CDR3 contains 14 residues. CDR3 sequence (DNA): TGTGCCAGCGACGGGTCTCGCTCTGGAAACACCATATATTTT. Translation gives CASDGSRSGNTIYF.

The J gene is TRBJ1-2, the V gene TRBV7-9; TRBD1 aligns across 7 bases. Germline V gives CDR1 SEHNR, CDR2 FQNEAQ (reference sequence). The CDR3 has 14 amino acids. With 7 bases clipped from V and 3 bases from J, the junction kept 8 bases outside the gene matches. The CDR3, as DNA: TGTGCCAGCACCTACAGGGGAGTGGACTATGGCTACACCTTC. Amino acid sequence: CASTYRGVDYGYTF.

The genes are TRBV5-1 and TRBJ1-2, with D perhaps TRBD1 (5 bases). This CDR3 contains 13 residues. Germline CDR1 SGHRS, CDR2 YFSETQ. Trimming stripped 0 bases from V and 8 bases from J, with 11 bases between. The CDR3 here is CASSLGAGRGYTF. The CDR3, as DNA: TGCGCCAGCAGCTTGGGGGCAGGGCGCGGCTACACCTTC.

The chain joins TRBV28 to TRBJ1-2; 7 bases are a match to TRBD1. CDR3 length equals 14 residues. Germline assignment: CDR1 MDHEN and CDR2 SYDVKM. V shed 8 bases, J shed 6 bases, and the junction held 12 bases outside the gene matches. The CDR3 sequence: CASHQFVTGHGYTF. DNA of the CDR3: TGTGCCAGCCATCAGTTTGTGACAGGGCATGGCTACACCTTC.

The chain is built from TRBV7-2 and TRBJ1-5, with 7 bases that match TRBD1. The CDR3 covers 14 residues. Germline V gene sequence: CDR1 SGHTA, CDR2 FQGNSA. The trim removed 5 bases at V and 4 bases at J, leaving 5 bases unmatched. The CDR3 is CASSPGQRNQPQHF. The CDR3 DNA reads as TGTGCCAGCAGCCCGGGACAGCGGAATCAGCCCCAGCATTTT.

This chain joins TRBV6-4 and TRBJ1-5; D is unclear. V gave up 3 bases and J gave up 6 bases, with 9 bases separating them. The CDR3 sequence is 13 residues long. Germline V gene data show CDR1 as MRHNA and CDR2 as SNTAGT. The CDR3 spells CASSEQEGQPQHF. CDR3 coding DNA: TGTGCCAGCAGTGAGCAGGAGGGTCAGCCCCAGCATTTT.

The J gene is TRBJ2-3, the V gene TRBV19; TRBD2 matches 7 bases. Germline-derived CDR1 and CDR2 are LNHDA and SQIVND (reference sequence). This CDR3 spans 14 amino acids. J was trimmed by 3 bases and V by 3 bases; bases with no gene match: 3. The CDR3 here is CASSIPSGTDTQYF. CDR3 nucleotide sequence: TGTGCCAGTAGTATCCCTAGCGGAACAGATACGCAGTATTTT.

The chain has TRBV27 and TRBJ2-7, with TRBD2 matching over 7 bases. V gave up 10 bases and J gave up 5 bases; unmatched junction bases: 11. CDR3 length equals 13 residues. Germline V gene data show CDR1 as MNHEY and CDR2 as SMNVEV (reference sequence). The CDR3 DNA follows: TGTGCCAACGTCGGGACTAAAGTTCACGAGCAGTACTTC. As protein: CANVGTKVHEQYF.

V gene TRBV7-3 combines with J gene TRBJ1-2, with TRBD1 matching 8 bases. This CDR3 region has 13 residues. V lost 5 bases and J lost 6; bases outside the gene matches: 5. CDR1 SGHTA and CDR2 FQGTGA come from the germline V gene. The CDR3 sequence: CASSLQDRDGYTF. The CDR3 DNA reads TGTGCCAGCAGCCTACAGGACAGGGATGGCTACACCTTC.

This chain joins TRBV6-2 or TRBV6-3 and TRBJ2-2; D is possibly TRBD2 (6 bases). With 5 bases removed from V and 2 bases from J, the gap between germline ends came to 12 bases. This CDR3 comprises 15 residues. Germline V CDR1 and CDR2: MNHEY, SVGEGT. The CDR3 loop reads CASSLGGGNTGELFF. The CDR3 DNA reads as TGTGCCAGCAGTCTGGGGGGAGGAAACACCGGGGAGCTGTTTTTT.

The chain couples TRBV7-2 to TRBJ2-7, with 7 bases aligning to TRBD1. The germline CDR1 and CDR2 sequences are SGHTA and FQGNSA. CDR3 size: 12 residues. With 6 bases clipped from V and 6 bases from J, the junction kept 5 bases outside the gene matches. The CDR3 DNA sequence: TGTGCCAGCAGTCCAACAGGGGTCGAGCAGTACTTC. Amino acid sequence: CASSPTGVEQYF. Using reference TRBV7-2 and TRBJ2-7 for the parts outside the CDR3, the full variable domain is GAGVSQSPSNKVTEKGKDVELRCDPISGHTALYWYRQSLGQGLEFLIYFQGNSAPDKSGLPSDRFSAERTGGSVSTLTIQRTQQEDSAVYLCASSPTGVEQYFGPGTRLTVT.

The chain carries TRBV29-1 and TRBJ2-2, with no clear D. The CDR3 length is 13 residues. V lost 3 bases and J lost 5, with 10 bases in between. Germline assignment: CDR1 SQVTM and CDR2 ANQGSEA. The CDR3: CSVDGVRTGELFF. The CDR3 DNA reads as TGCAGCGTTGACGGAGTACGAACCGGGGAGCTGTTTTTT.

The chain carries TRBV19 and TRBJ1-6, with D maybe TRBD1 (6 bases). The CDR3 contains 15 residues. Trimming pared 5 bases from V and 5 bases from J, leaving 13 bases between. CDR1 is LNHDA, CDR2 SQIVND, per germline (reference sequence). This chain's CDR3 is CASSALTGNNSPLHF. DNA for the CDR3: TGTGCCAGTAGTGCCCTGACAGGAAATAATTCACCCCTCCACTTT.

The chain carries TRBV7-3 and TRBJ2-2, with a weak D call TRBD2 (6 bases). The germline V gene encodes CDR1 SGHTA and CDR2 FQGTGA. Trimming left V 0 bases short and J 2 bases short, with 13 bases between. This CDR3 contains 17 residues. DNA for the CDR3: TGTGCCAGCAGCTTAACTGGAGGGTCCGGAAACACCGGGGAGCTGTTTTTT. Amino acids: CASSLTGGSGNTGELFF.

The genes are TRBV19 and TRBJ2-6, with 7 bases aligning to TRBD2. The CDR3 is 15 residues long. Germline V CDR1 and CDR2: LNHDA, SQIVND (reference sequence). Unmatched junction bases numbered 0, after V lost 4 bases and J lost 0 bases. In DNA, the CDR3 is TGTGCCAGTAGTAGGGGGGGCTCTGGGGCCAACGTCCTGACTTTC. As protein: CASSRGGSGANVLTF.

V gene TRBV9 combines with J gene TRBJ2-5; 10 bases fit TRBD2. V lost 4 bases to trimming and J lost 6 bases; unmatched junction nucleotides: 12. The CDR3 extends over 16 amino acids. The germline gives CDR1 SGDLS, CDR2 YYNGEE. CDR3 amino acids: CASSTNLAGVGKTQYF. In DNA form, the CDR3 reads TGTGCCAGCAGCACCAACCTAGCGGGAGTGGGAAAGACCCAGTACTTC.

The J gene is TRBJ1-1, the V gene TRBV19; D possibly corresponds to TRBD1 (6 bases). V shed 7 bases and J shed 6 bases, with 18 bases lying between them. CDR3 size: 14 residues. Looked up from germline, CDR1 is LNHDA and CDR2 is SQIVND (reference sequence). The CDR3 reads CASTQQGFFSEAFF. The CDR3 DNA reads TGTGCCAGTACCCAACAGGGATTTTTTTCTGAAGCTTTCTTT.

The chain links TRBV25-1 to TRBJ2-1; D is perhaps TRBD1 (5 bases). Trimming took off 6 bases at V and 0 bases at J, with 15 bases between the two ends. Germline V gene sequence: CDR1 MGHDK, CDR2 SYGVNS. The CDR3 totals 16 residues. The CDR3 DNA reads TGTGCCAGCAGACCCAAGACAGAGGTCTCCTACAATGAGCAGTTCTTC. Its protein is CASRPKTEVSYNEQFF. Variable domain in full (rest from reference TRBV25-1 and TRBJ2-1): EADIYQTPRYLVIGTGKKITLECSQTMGHDKMYWYQQDPGMELHLIHYSYGVNSTEKGDLSSESTVSRIRTEHFPLTLESARPSHTSQYLCASRPKTEVSYNEQFFGPGTRLTVL.